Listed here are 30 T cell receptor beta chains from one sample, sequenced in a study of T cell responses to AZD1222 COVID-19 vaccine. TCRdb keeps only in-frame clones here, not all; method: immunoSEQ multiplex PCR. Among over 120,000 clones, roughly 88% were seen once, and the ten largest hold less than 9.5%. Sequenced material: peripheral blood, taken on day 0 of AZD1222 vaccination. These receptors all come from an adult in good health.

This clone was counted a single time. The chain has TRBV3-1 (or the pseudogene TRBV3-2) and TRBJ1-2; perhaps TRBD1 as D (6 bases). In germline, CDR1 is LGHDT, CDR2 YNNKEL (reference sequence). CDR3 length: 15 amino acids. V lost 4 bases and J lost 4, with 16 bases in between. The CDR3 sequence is CASSRGGGGGYGYTF. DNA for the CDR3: TGTGCCAGCAGCCGAGGGGGGGGTGGAGGCTATGGCTACACCTTC.

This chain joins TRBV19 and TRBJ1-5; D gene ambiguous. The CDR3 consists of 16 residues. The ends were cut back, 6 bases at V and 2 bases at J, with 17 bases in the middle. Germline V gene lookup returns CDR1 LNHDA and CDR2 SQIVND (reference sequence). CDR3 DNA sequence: TGTGCCAGTAGGGAAGGGTCGGAGGGTCGCAATCAGCCCCAGCATTTT. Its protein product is CASREGSEGRNQPQHF.

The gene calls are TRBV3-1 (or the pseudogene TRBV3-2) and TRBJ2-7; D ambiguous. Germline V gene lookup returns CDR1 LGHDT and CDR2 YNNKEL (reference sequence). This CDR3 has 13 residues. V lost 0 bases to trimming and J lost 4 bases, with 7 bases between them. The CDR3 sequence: CASSQEEQYEQYF. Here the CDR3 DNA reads TGTGCCAGCAGCCAAGAGGAACAGTACGAGCAGTACTTC.

CDR3 in DNA: TGCGCCAGCAGCTTGGCCGAGGGGGGAGTCACTGAAGCTTTCTTT. Its translation is CASSLAEGGVTEAFF. The chain couples TRBV5-1 to TRBJ1-1; a possible D gene is TRBD1 (6 bases). CDR1 is SGHRS, CDR2 YFSETQ, per germline. The CDR3 contains 15 residues. V lost 0 bases and J 4 bases, leaving 13 bases between the germline ends.

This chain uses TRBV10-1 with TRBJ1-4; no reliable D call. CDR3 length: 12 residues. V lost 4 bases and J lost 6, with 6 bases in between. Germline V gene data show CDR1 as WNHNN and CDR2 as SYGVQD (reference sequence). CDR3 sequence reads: CASSVRYEKLFF. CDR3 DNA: TGCGCCAGCAGTGTGAGGTATGAAAAACTGTTTTTT.

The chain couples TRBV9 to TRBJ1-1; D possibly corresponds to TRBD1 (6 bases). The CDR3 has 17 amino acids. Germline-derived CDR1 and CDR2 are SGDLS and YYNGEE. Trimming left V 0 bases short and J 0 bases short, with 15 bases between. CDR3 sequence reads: CASSVDFGQSLNTEAFF. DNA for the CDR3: TGTGCCAGCAGCGTAGATTTTGGACAGAGCTTGAACACTGAAGCTTTCTTT.

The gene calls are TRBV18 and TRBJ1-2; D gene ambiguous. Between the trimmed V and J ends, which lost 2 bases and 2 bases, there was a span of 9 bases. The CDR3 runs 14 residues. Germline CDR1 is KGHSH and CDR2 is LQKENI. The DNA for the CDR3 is TGTGCCAGCTCACCAGGGTCTGGGAACTATGGCTACACCTTC. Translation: CASSPGSGNYGYTF.

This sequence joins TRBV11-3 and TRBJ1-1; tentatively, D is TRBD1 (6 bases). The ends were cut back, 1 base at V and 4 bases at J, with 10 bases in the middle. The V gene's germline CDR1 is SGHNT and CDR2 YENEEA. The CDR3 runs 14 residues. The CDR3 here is CASSLGGASTEAFF. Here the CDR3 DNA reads TGTGCCAGCAGCTTAGGGGGGGCGTCCACTGAAGCTTTCTTT.

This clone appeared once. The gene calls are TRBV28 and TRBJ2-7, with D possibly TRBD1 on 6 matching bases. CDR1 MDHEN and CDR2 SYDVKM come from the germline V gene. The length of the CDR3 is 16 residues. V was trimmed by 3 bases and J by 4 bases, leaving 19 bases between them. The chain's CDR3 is CASSFQRLGQGYEQYF. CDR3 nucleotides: TGTGCCAGCAGTTTTCAACGACTGGGACAAGGATACGAGCAGTACTTC. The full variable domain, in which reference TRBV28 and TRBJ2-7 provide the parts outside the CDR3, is DVKVTQSSRYLVKRTGEKVFLECVQDMDHENMFWYRQDPGLGLRLIYFSYDVKMKEKGDIPEGYSVSREKKERFSLILESASTNQTSMYLCASSFQRLGQGYEQYFGPGTRLTVT.

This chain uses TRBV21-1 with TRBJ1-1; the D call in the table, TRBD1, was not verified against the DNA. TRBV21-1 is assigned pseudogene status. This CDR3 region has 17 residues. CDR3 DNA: TGTGCCAGCAGCAAATGGTCCAACAGGGTGCGGTTCTCTGAAGCTTTCTTT. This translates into CASSKWSNRVRFSEAFF.

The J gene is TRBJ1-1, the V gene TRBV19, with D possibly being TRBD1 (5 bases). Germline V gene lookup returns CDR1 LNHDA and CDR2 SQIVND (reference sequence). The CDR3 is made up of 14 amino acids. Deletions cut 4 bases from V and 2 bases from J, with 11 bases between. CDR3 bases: TGTGCCAGTAGTAGCAGGGAGCTTAACACTGAAGCTTTCTTT. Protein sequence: CASSSRELNTEAFF.

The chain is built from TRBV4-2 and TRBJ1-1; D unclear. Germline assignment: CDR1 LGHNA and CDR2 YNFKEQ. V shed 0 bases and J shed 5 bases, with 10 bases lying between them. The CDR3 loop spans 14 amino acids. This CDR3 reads CASSQDADGTEAFF. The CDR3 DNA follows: TGTGCCAGCAGCCAAGATGCAGATGGAACTGAAGCTTTCTTT.

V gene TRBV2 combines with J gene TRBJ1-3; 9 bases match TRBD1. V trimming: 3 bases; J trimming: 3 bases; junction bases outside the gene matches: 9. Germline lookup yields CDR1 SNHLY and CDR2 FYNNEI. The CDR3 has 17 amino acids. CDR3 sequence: CASSESRDRVFGNTIYF. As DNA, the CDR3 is TGTGCCAGCAGTGAGAGTCGGGACAGGGTATTTGGAAACACCATATATTTT.

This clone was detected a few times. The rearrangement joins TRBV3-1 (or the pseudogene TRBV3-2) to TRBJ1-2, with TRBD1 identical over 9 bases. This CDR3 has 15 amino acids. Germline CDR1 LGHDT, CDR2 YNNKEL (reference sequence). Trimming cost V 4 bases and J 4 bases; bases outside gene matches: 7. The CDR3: CASSPRDRAFYGYTF. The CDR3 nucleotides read TGTGCCAGCAGCCCCCGGGACAGGGCCTTCTATGGCTACACCTTC.

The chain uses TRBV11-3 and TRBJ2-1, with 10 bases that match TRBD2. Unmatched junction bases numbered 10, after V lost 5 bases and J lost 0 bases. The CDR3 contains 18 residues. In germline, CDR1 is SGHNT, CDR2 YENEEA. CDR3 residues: CASSQAASGGSSYNEQFF. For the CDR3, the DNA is TGTGCCAGCAGCCAGGCGGCTAGCGGGGGAAGCTCCTACAATGAGCAGTTCTTC.

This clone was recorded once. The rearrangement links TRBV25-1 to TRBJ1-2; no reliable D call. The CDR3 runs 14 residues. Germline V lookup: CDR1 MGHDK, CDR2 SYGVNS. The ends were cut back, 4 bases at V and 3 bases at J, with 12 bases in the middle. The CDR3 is CASSADLFYYGYTF. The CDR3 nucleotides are TGTGCCAGCAGTGCGGACCTATTCTACTATGGCTACACCTTC.

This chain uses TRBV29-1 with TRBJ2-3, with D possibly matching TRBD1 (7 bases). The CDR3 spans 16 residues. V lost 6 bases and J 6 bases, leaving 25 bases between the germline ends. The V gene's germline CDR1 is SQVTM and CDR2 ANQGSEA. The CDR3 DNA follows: TGCAGCGTGTGGACAGGCCGGGGGTACAAGGGGGATACGCAGTATTTT. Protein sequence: CSVWTGRGYKGDTQYF.

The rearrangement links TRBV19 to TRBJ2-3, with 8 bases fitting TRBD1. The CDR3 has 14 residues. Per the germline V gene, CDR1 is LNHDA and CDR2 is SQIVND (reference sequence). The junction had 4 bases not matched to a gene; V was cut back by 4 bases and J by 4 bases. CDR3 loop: CASSSQGAADTQYF. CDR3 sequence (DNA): TGTGCCAGTAGTAGCCAGGGGGCCGCAGATACGCAGTATTTT.

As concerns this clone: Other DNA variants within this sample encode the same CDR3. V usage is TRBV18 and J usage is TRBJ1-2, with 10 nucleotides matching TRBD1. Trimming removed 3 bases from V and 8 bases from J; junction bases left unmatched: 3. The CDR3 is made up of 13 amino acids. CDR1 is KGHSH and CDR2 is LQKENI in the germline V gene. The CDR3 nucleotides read TGTGCCAGCTCACCTGGGACAGGGGAGGGCTACACCTTC. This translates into CASSPGTGEGYTF.

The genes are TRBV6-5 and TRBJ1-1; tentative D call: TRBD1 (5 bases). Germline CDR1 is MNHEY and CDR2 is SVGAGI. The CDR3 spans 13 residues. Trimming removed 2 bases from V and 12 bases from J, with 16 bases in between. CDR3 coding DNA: TGTGCCAGCAGTTACGGGGCCCACGGTCATACTTTCTTT. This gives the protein CASSYGAHGHTFF.

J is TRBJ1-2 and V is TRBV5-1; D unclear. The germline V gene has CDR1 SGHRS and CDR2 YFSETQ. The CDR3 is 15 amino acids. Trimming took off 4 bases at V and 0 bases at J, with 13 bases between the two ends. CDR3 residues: CASSTIPETNYGYTF. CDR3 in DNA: TGCGCCAGCAGCACAATACCGGAGACTAACTATGGCTACACCTTC.

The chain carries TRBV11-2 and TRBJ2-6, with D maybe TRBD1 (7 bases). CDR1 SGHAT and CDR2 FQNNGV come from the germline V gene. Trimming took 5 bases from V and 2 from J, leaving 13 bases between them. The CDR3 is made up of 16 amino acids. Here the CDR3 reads CASSLGGGAGANVLTF. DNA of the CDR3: TGTGCCAGCAGCCTAGGAGGGGGCGCTGGGGCCAACGTCCTGACTTTC.

In DNA, the CDR3 is TGCGCCAGCAGTGGAAGTTCCTACGAGCAGTACTTC. Protein: CASSGSSYEQYF. The chain links TRBV10-2 to TRBJ2-7, with D unresolved. CDR3 length: 12 residues. Germline V gene data show CDR1 as WSHSY and CDR2 as SAAADI. The V end lost 4 bases, the J end lost 1 base, and 5 bases lay between the germline ends.

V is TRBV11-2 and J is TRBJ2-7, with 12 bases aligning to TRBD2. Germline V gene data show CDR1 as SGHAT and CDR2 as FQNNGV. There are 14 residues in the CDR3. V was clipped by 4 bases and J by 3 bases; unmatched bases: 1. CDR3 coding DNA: TGTGCCAGCAGCTCGACTAGCGGGGGCTACGAGCAGTACTTC. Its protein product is CASSSTSGGYEQYF.

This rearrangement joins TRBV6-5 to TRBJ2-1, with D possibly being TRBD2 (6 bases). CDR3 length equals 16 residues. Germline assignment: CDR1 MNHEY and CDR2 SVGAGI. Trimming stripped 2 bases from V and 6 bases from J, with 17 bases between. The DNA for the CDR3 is TGTGCCAGCAGTTACGGAGTCGGGGGTGGAGGCAATGAGCAGTTCTTC. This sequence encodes CASSYGVGGGGNEQFF.

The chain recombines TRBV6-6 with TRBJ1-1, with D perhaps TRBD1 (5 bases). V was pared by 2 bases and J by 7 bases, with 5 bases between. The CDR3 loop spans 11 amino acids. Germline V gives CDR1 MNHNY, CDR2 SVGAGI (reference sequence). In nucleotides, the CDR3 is TGTGCCAGCAGTTACGGGGGTGAAGCTTTCTTT. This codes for CASSYGGEAFF.

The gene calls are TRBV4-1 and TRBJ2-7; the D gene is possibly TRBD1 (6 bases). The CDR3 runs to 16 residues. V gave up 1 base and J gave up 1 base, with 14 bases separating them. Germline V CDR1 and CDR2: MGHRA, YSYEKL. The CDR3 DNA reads TGCGCCAGCAGCCAAGCCCCCCTACAGGGTTCCTACGAGCAGTACTTC. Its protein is CASSQAPLQGSYEQYF.

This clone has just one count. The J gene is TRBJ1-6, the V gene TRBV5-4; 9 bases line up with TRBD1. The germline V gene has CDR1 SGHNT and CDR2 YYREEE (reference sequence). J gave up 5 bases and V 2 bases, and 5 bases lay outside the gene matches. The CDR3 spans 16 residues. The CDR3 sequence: CASSFGGQGDNSPLHF. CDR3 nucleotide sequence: TGTGCCAGCAGCTTTGGGGGACAGGGAGATAATTCACCCCTCCACTTT.

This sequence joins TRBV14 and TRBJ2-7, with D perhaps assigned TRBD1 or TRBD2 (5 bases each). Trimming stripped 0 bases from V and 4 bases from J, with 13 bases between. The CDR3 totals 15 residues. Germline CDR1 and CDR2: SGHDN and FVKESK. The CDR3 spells CASSQDGTGIYEQYF. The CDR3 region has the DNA TGTGCCAGCAGCCAAGATGGGACCGGCATTTACGAGCAGTACTTC.

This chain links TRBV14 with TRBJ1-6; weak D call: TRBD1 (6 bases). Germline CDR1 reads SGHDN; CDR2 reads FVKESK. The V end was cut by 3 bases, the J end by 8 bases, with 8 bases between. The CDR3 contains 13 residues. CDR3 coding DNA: TGTGCCAGCAGCCACAGGGGTGATTCACCCCTCCACTTT. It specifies CASSHRGDSPLHF.